This entry features one T cell receptor beta chain sequence. The antigen is unknown. A much larger clone lies a single base off, so this may be a read error. It is likely a read error, because the conserved phenylalanine at the end of the CDR3 is missing. A first 10-cycle multiplex round used 32 V-gene and 13 J-gene primers on TCR beta CDR3. Using its own MiXCR run on the multiplex PCR reads, TCRdb lists one record per CDR3 protein. The sample has under 35,000 distinct CDR3 sequences, around 30% seen once. The authors used 600 ng of bulk tumor genomic DNA per sample as template. Widely spaced biopsies, several per primary tumor, were obtained at surgery. Enrolled patients presented with newly diagnosed, previously untreated non-small cell lung cancer and underwent curative surgery. This record belongs to a study of immune heterogeneity within non-small cell lung tumors. Study overall: A handful of squamous cell carcinomas, roughly 11 non-squamous carcinomas and 1 not otherwise specified made up the tumors. Notes on the study in general: Identical dominant CDR3 beta clonotypes were found repeatedly across the tumor sites of a single patient, and these appeared alongside high-frequency clones that were unique to particular tumor locations. Local T-cell clonality correlated moderately but significantly with local tumor mutational burden (R 0.3 to 0.35). The high-frequency T-cell receptor beta clonotypes mostly did not match up between individual patients.

Germline-derived CDR1 and CDR2 are DFQATT and SNEGSKA (reference sequence). This CDR3 has 15 residues. Trimming cost V 5 bases and J 0 bases, with 17 bases left between them. The sequenced sample was lung tumor tissue. The rearrangement uses TRBV20-1 and TRBJ2-7; D might be TRBD1 or TRBD2, each matching 6 bases. This receptor was identified in a man aged 35 to 55 with non-small cell lung cancer. DNA for the CDR3: TGCAGTGCTTCCCTTGCTCGGGGGCCCTCCTACGAGCAGTACCTC. This encodes CSASLARGPSYEQYL.